What follows are 26 T cell receptor beta chains derived from one specimen sequenced in a study of cytomegalovirus exposure and HLA in healthy donors (dated by TCRdb to about 2017). Library prep was done by the immunoSEQ multiplex PCR assay. For the multiplex PCR, a mixture combining 60 forward primers for TCR Vbeta segments and 13 reverse primers for TCR Jbeta segments was used. As stored in TCRdb, this immuneACCESS dataset retains in-frame rearrangements with V and J assigned. A fraction of the clones does not appear; measured against another copy, unresolved V genes explain less than half of the discrepancy, and the remainder lacks a known reason. This sample gives roughly 150,000 clones in total; approximately 80% of them show up just once. The top ten clones comprise about an eighth of the sample. The specimen was PBMCs. The receptors shown here come from a middle-aged woman in good health and CMV-seronegative.

The chain uses TRBV7-9 and TRBJ2-5; no reliable D call. The CDR3 is 12 residues long. Trimming stripped 5 bases from V and 2 bases from J, with 6 bases between. The germline V gene has CDR1 SEHNR and CDR2 FQNEAQ (reference sequence). CDR3 residues: CASSPGQETQYF. CDR3 nucleotide sequence: TGTGCCAGCAGCCCCGGTCAAGAGACCCAGTACTTC.

The rearrangement links TRBV19 to TRBJ2-5; TRBD2 matches 9 bases. The V gene end was trimmed by 3 bases and the J gene end by 1 base; junction bases not matched to a gene: 6. This CDR3 is built from 16 residues. Germline V gene sequence: CDR1 LNHDA, CDR2 SQIVND (reference sequence). The CDR3 DNA reads as TGTGCCAGTAGTATGAGGGCGGGGGGGGTCCAAGAGACCCAGTACTTC. Residues: CASSMRAGGVQETQYF.

The chain is built from TRBV5-1 and TRBJ1-6; 7 bases map to TRBD1. The CDR3 totals 13 residues. The germline V gene encodes CDR1 SGHRS and CDR2 YFSETQ. With 4 bases clipped from V and 8 bases from J, the junction kept 3 bases outside the gene matches. CDR3 nucleotides: TGCGCCAGCAGCCGGGACAGAGATTCACCCCTCCACTTT. This translates into CASSRDRDSPLHF.

The chain combines TRBV7-9 with TRBJ2-7, with 8 bases matching TRBD2. Germline V CDR1 and CDR2: SEHNR, FQNEAQ (reference sequence). The V and J ends lost 0 bases and 12 bases, in that order; junction bases with no gene match: 10. The CDR3 runs 14 residues. The CDR3 DNA is TGTGCCAGCAGCTTAGCAGAAACCTCCGGGACTAGGTACTTC. Its protein product is CASSLAETSGTRYF. The variable domain in full, completed from reference TRBV7-9 and TRBJ2-7, reads DTGVSQNPRHKITKRGQNVTFRCDPISEHNRLYWYRQTLGQGPEFLTYFQNEAQLEKSRLLSDRFSAERPKGSFSTLEIQRTEQGDSAMYLCASSLAETSGTRYFGPGTRLTVT.

The rearrangement joins TRBV7-6 to TRBJ2-7; D is possibly TRBD2 (5 bases). There are 15 residues in the CDR3. Germline lookup yields CDR1 SGHVS and CDR2 FNYEAQ. V was trimmed by 5 bases and J by 2 bases, leaving 16 bases between them. The DNA for the CDR3 is TGTGCCAGCAGCCCCATACGGGATTGGACCTACGAGCAGTACTTC. Translating gives CASSPIRDWTYEQYF.

The chain uses TRBV28 and TRBJ2-5, with 14 bases fitting TRBD2. The CDR3 is 16 amino acids. The V and J ends lost 5 bases and 5 bases, in that order; junction bases with no gene match: 7. The germline gives CDR1 MDHEN, CDR2 SYDVKM. In nucleotides, the CDR3 is TGTGCCAGCAGTACACCCGGGACTAGCGGGAGTGAGACCCAGTACTTC. Translated, it gives CASSTPGTSGSETQYF.

J is TRBJ2-1 and V is TRBV14, with D hard to call. The CDR3 totals 17 residues. Trimming removed 2 bases from V and 7 bases from J, with 21 bases in between. Germline V gene lookup returns CDR1 SGHDN and CDR2 FVKESK. The CDR3 is CASSQFGQSLLRNEQFF. The CDR3 DNA reads TGTGCCAGCAGCCAATTTGGGCAGTCCCTACTTAGGAATGAGCAGTTCTTC.

A few counts support this clone. V gene TRBV28 combines with J gene TRBJ1-2; TRBD1 aligns across 7 bases. The V and J ends lost 6 bases and 5 bases, in that order; junction bases with no gene match: 3. The CDR3 runs 12 residues. Germline CDR1 is MDHEN and CDR2 is SYDVKM. CDR3 residues: CASRGQRYGYTF. Written as DNA, the CDR3 is TGTGCCAGCAGGGGACAGCGTTATGGCTACACCTTC.

The chain carries TRBV11-3 and TRBJ2-3; TRBD1 matches at 11 bases. This CDR3 has 15 amino acids. Germline CDR1 reads SGHNT; CDR2 reads YENEEA. After removal of 5 bases from V and 4 bases from J, the junction contained 5 bases not matched to a gene. Here the CDR3 DNA reads TGTGCCAGCAGCCCGCGGACAGGGGGCCCAGATACGCAGTATTTT. Amino acid sequence: CASSPRTGGPDTQYF.

This clone has only a few counts. The chain combines TRBV4-2 with TRBJ2-5, with 14 bases identical to TRBD2. CDR1 and CDR2 (germline): LGHNA, YNFKEQ. V shed 3 bases, J shed 4 bases, and the junction held 7 bases outside the gene matches. The CDR3 consists of 17 residues. CDR3 DNA: TGTGCCAGCAGCCAGGAAACGGGACTAGCGGGAGCAGAGACCCAGTACTTC. Translation gives CASSQETGLAGAETQYF.

The J gene is TRBJ2-1, the V gene TRBV6-5; a possible D gene is TRBD2 (7 bases). The CDR3 loop spans 15 amino acids. With 3 bases removed from V and 5 bases from J, the gap between germline ends came to 14 bases. Germline V gene data show CDR1 as MNHEY and CDR2 as SVGAGI. The CDR3: CASSYTAGANNEQFF. The CDR3 DNA reads as TGTGCCAGCAGTTATACGGCGGGGGCCAACAATGAGCAGTTCTTC.

The chain links TRBV9 to TRBJ2-6; D call uncertain. CDR3 length equals 15 residues. CDR1 and CDR2 (germline): SGDLS, YYNGEE. The ends were cut back, 3 bases at V and 0 bases at J, with 7 bases in the middle. The CDR3 reads CASSGASSGANVLTF. CDR3 in DNA: TGTGCCAGCAGCGGGGCAAGCTCTGGGGCCAACGTCCTGACTTTC.

The chain joins TRBV11-2 to TRBJ2-1; D remains unclear. V was cut by 1 base and J by 1 base, with 8 bases left in between. CDR3 length: 15 amino acids. Per germline, CDR1 SGHAT and CDR2 FQNNGV. This CDR3 is CASSLGSTSYNEQFF. The DNA of the CDR3 is TGTGCCAGCAGCTTAGGATCGACTTCCTACAATGAGCAGTTCTTC.

This clone was counted only a few times. V and J are TRBV4-3 and TRBJ1-1; unclear D gene. V was shortened by 0 bases and J by 5 bases, with 13 bases between the two germline ends. This CDR3 is 15 amino acids long. From germline, CDR1 is LGHNA and CDR2 YSLEER. The chain's CDR3 is CASSQEVTSRTEAFF. The CDR3 DNA is TGCGCCAGCAGCCAAGAGGTCACCTCGAGAACTGAAGCTTTCTTT.

This clone was counted a few times. This chain joins TRBV6-5 and TRBJ2-1; D remains unclear. Germline assignment: CDR1 MNHEY and CDR2 SVGAGI. The CDR3 is 14 amino acids. Trimming stripped 2 bases from V and 0 bases from J, with 5 bases between. This chain's CDR3 is CASSYQVSYNEQFF. CDR3 in DNA: TGTGCCAGCAGTTACCAGGTCTCCTACAATGAGCAGTTCTTC.

J is TRBJ1-2 and V is TRBV6-5, with 9 bases lining up with TRBD1. The CDR3 covers 15 residues. Per the germline V gene, CDR1 is MNHEY and CDR2 is SVGAGI. The V gene end was trimmed by 4 bases and the J gene end by 7 bases; junction bases not matched to a gene: 10. CDR3 in DNA: TGTGCCAGCAGTTCCGGGACAGGGAAGAGCGGTGGCTACACCTTC. Encoded protein: CASSSGTGKSGGYTF.

A few counts support this clone. The V gene is TRBV4-3, the J gene TRBJ2-3, with D unresolved. Germline V CDR1 and CDR2: LGHNA, YSLEER. The V end was cut by 0 bases, the J end by 4 bases, with 11 bases between. This CDR3 spans 15 amino acids. The CDR3 DNA reads TGCGCCAGCAGCCAAGATGTTGTAGTCCCAGATACGCAGTATTTT. Its translation is CASSQDVVVPDTQYF.

This clone was seen a single time. The V call is TRBV5-1, the J call TRBJ2-1; TRBD1 agrees at 10 bases. The germline CDR1 and CDR2 sequences are SGHRS and YFSETQ. J gave up 7 bases and V 4 bases, and 5 bases lay outside the gene matches. CDR3 length equals 14 residues. CDR3 DNA: TGCGCCAGCAGCCGGGACAGGGGAGGGAATGAGCAGTTCTTC. It codes for CASSRDRGGNEQFF.

The genes are TRBV14 and TRBJ2-7; possible D gene TRBD2, 5 bases. The germline CDR1 and CDR2 sequences are SGHDN and FVKESK. CDR3 size: 13 residues. V lost 4 bases to trimming and J lost 5 bases, with 12 bases between them. CDR3 sequence (DNA): TGTGCCAGCAGCCTTCAACTCGGGGACGAGCAGTACTTC. Translating gives CASSLQLGDEQYF.

V gene TRBV7-9 combines with J gene TRBJ1-6, with unresolved D. Germline CDR1 and CDR2: SEHNR and FQNEAQ (reference sequence). V lost 5 bases and J 0 bases, leaving 11 bases between the germline ends. This CDR3 comprises 16 residues. This CDR3 reads CASSQLPSSYNSPLHF. In DNA form, the CDR3 reads TGTGCCAGCAGCCAACTACCTAGCTCCTATAATTCACCCCTCCACTTT.

V is TRBV6-5 and J is TRBJ1-6; D gene uncertain. V shed 2 bases and J shed 8 bases, with 7 bases lying between them. Per the germline V gene, CDR1 is MNHEY and CDR2 is SVGAGI. This CDR3 is built from 13 residues. This CDR3 reads CASSYTGDSPLHF. DNA for the CDR3: TGTGCCAGCAGTTACACGGGAGATTCACCCCTCCACTTT.

This clone was observed a few times. The chain is built from TRBV5-4 and TRBJ2-1; TRBD1 aligns across 9 bases. The CDR3 consists of 14 residues. CDR1 is SGHNT, CDR2 YYREEE, per germline (reference sequence). After removal of 0 bases from V and 10 bases from J, the junction contained 5 bases not matched to a gene. The CDR3 protein is CASSLETGGYEQFF. CDR3 coding DNA: TGTGCCAGCAGCTTGGAGACAGGGGGGTACGAGCAGTTCTTC.

This clone was detected a few times. The V call is TRBV5-1, the J call TRBJ2-5; D is possibly TRBD1 (5 bases). The CDR3 has 13 residues. V was pared by 9 bases and J by 2 bases, with 14 bases between. In germline, CDR1 is SGHRS, CDR2 YFSETQ. Here the CDR3 DNA reads TGCGCCAACTACCTACAGGCTCAAGAGACCCAGTACTTC. It yields the protein CANYLQAQETQYF. Variable domain in full (rest from reference TRBV5-1 and TRBJ2-5): KAGVTQTPRYLIKTRGQQVTLSCSPISGHRSVSWYQQTPGQGLQFLFEYFSETQRNKGNFPGRFSGRQFSNSRSEMNVSTLELGDSALYLCANYLQAQETQYFGPGTRLLVL.

The rearrangement uses TRBV9 and TRBJ1-2; D is perhaps TRBD1 (5 bases). The length of the CDR3 is 15 residues. V was pared by 0 bases and J by 0 bases, with 9 bases between. Germline CDR1 and CDR2: SGDLS and YYNGEE. The CDR3 nucleotides are TGTGCCAGCAGCGTAGCCAGGGACTCTAACTATGGCTACACCTTC. Translated: CASSVARDSNYGYTF.

The V gene is TRBV19, the J gene TRBJ2-3; TRBD1 is a possible D gene (5 bases). Germline V CDR1 and CDR2: LNHDA, SQIVND (reference sequence). V gave up 5 bases and J gave up 6 bases, with 15 bases separating them. CDR3 size: 14 residues. The CDR3 sequence is CASSEAGHGDTQYF. The CDR3 DNA reads as TGTGCCAGTAGTGAGGCAGGGCACGGGGATACGCAGTATTTT.

This clone is a singleton in its sample. This rearrangement joins TRBV5-1 to TRBJ2-1, with 8 bases fitting TRBD1. Trimming took 3 bases from V and 10 from J; bases not matched to a gene: 9. The CDR3 sequence is 14 residues long. The germline gives CDR1 SGHRS, CDR2 YFSETQ. The chain's CDR3 is CASSSGQARGEQFF. The CDR3 DNA follows: TGCGCCAGCAGCTCGGGACAGGCCAGGGGCGAGCAGTTCTTC.